Here is one T cell receptor (beta chain) with its context. At one of its ends the junction is not consistent with the germline gene, which may arise from a read error. The source of the sample is a study of T cells after somatic rescue of genetic block. From germline, CDR1 is LNHDA and CDR2 SQIVND (reference sequence). This CDR3 spans 13 amino acids. Sequencing was performed with immunoSEQ multiplex PCR; in TCRdb, only in-frame clones are kept and a portion is missing. The sample lists more than 12,000 clones, approximately 70% occurring once. This chain connects TRBV19 to TRBJ2-7, with D perhaps TRBD2 (6 bases). The sequence was collected from a boy between 10 and 17 years old. The sequenced material came from peripheral blood mononuclear cells (PBMCs). CDR3 in DNA: TGTGCCAGTAGTGAGCGGGTTCTGCTGGAGCCGTACTTC. It is translated as CASSERVLLEPYF.